Listed below are T cell receptor beta chains from one sample, sequenced in a study of molecular identifiers for immune sequencing clone quantification. In TCRdb, the PCR reads were re-called with MiXCR into one record per CDR3 protein. The sample has tens of thousands of distinct CDR3 sequences; about 21% are singletons. Sequencing input: naive CD8+ T cells from blood, with Jurkat cell RNA spiked in. Receptor source: a human donor in good health. Some libraries in this study had Jurkat cell RNA spiked in. The conserved cysteine and the conserved F or W are not part of the CDR3 here. Each record gives: J gene, V gene, CDR3 protein.

TRBJ1-5	TRBV2	ASSEGPGQILPSNQPQH
TRBJ1-2	TRBV4-1	ASSQDDIQGDGYT
TRBJ1-2	TRBV5-1	ASSLDAGANGYT
TRBJ2-3	TRBV28	ASKGGRHRTDTQY
TRBJ2-1	TRBV15	ATSAPGLVFGEQF
TRBJ1-1	TRBV4-3	ASSQTTGMNTEAF
TRBJ2-1	TRBV4-1	ASSQPPGQGADEQF
TRBJ2-3	TRBV6-6	ASRQALAGVSDTQY
TRBJ2-1	TRBV7-2	ASSTPAGALAVEQF
TRBJ2-1	TRBV7-2	ASSPLRTIPEQF
TRBJ2-5	TRBV10-3	AISSGGGQETQY
TRBJ2-3	TRBV6-2/TRBV6-3	ASSPSGTRFSDTQY
TRBJ1-3	TRBV9	ASSPGPGNTIY
TRBJ1-1	TRBV19	ASSISGEATEAF
TRBJ2-1	TRBV6-5	ASSPLAGGGEQF
TRBJ1-5	TRBV20-1	SARQVYSNQPQH
TRBJ2-3	TRBV9	ASSGSGYTDTRY
TRBJ2-2	TRBV20-1	SARDTTGQNTGELF
TRBJ2-5	TRBV18	ASSPTGGHGETQY
TRBJ2-7	TRBV6-6	ASSQGSEQY
TRBJ2-5	TRBV7-9	ASGLDSRGLVETQY
TRBJ2-7	TRBV20-1	SATGGGIIGEQY
TRBJ2-7	TRBV5-1	ASSLEETGGPYEQY
TRBJ2-2	TRBV19	ASGGSDYQTTGELF
TRBJ2-2	TRBV3-1	ASSQDPFGEITGELF
TRBJ2-7	TRBV19	ASGTGDGYEQY
TRBJ2-3	TRBV9	ASSNRDSATDTQY
TRBJ2-7	TRBV20-1	SARTQLAGRYYEQY
TRBJ2-7	TRBV6-5	ASTPDRRTYEQY
TRBJ2-3	TRBV4-1	ASSGRTGLTADTQY
TRBJ2-3	TRBV2	ASPGTSDTDTQY
TRBJ2-2	TRBV7-3	ASSLYGANTGELF
TRBJ1-5	TRBV12-3/TRBV12-4	ASSFDRNQPQH
TRBJ1-3	TRBV4-1	TSSQDLGVGNTIY
TRBJ2-7	TRBV3-1	ASSQTGRTDEQY